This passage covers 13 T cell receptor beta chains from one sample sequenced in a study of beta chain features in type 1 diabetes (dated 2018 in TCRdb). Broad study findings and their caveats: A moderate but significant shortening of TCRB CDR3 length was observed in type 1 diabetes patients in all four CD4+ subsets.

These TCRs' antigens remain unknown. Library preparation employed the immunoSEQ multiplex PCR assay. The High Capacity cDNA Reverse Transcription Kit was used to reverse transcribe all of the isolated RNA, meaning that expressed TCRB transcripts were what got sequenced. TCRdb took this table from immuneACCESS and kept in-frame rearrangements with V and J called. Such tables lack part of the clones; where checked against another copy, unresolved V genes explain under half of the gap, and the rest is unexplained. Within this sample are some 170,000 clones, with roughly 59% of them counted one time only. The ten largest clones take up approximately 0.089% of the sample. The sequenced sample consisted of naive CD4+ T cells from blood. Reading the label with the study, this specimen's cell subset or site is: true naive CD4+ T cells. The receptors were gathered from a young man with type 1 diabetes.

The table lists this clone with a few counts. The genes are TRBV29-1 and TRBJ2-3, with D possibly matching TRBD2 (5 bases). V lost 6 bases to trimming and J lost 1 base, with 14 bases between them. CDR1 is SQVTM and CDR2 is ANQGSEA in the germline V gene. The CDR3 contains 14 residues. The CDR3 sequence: CSVSGFRGTDTQYF. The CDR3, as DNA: TGCAGCGTATCGGGATTCCGGGGCACAGATACGCAGTATTTT.

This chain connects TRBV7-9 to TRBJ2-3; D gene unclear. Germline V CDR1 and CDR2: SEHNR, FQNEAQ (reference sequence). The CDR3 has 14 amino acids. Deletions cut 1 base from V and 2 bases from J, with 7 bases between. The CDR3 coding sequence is TGTGCCAGCAGCTTAGGCCCTAACACAGATACGCAGTATTTT. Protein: CASSLGPNTDTQYF.

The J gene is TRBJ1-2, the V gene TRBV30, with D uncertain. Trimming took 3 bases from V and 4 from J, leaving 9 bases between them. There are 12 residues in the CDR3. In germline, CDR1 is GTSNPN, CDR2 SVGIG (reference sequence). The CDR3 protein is CAWSEGPYGYTF. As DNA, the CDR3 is TGTGCCTGGAGCGAAGGTCCCTATGGCTACACCTTC.

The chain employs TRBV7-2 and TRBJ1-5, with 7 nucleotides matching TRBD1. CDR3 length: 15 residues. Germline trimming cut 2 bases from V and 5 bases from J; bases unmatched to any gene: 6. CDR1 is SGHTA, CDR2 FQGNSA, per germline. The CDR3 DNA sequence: TGTGCCAGCAGCTTAAGGGCTACAGGGGATCAGCCCCAGCATTTT. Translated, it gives CASSLRATGDQPQHF. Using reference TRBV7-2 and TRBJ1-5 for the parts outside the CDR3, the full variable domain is GAGVSQSPSNKVTEKGKDVELRCDPISGHTALYWYRQSLGQGLEFLIYFQGNSAPDKSGLPSDRFSAERTGGSVSTLTIQRTQQEDSAVYLCASSLRATGDQPQHFGDGTRLSIL.

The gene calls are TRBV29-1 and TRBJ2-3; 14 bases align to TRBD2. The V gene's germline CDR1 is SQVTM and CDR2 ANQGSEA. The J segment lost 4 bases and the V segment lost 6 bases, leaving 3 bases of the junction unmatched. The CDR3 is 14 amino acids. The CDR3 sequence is CSVPGLAGADTQYF. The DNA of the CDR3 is TGCAGCGTACCGGGACTAGCGGGGGCAGATACGCAGTATTTT.

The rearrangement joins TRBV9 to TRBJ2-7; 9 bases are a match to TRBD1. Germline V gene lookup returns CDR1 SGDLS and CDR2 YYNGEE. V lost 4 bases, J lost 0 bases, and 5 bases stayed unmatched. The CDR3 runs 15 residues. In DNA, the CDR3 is TGTGCCAGCAGCCACGGACAGGGGATCTCCTACGAGCAGTACTTC. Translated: CASSHGQGISYEQYF.

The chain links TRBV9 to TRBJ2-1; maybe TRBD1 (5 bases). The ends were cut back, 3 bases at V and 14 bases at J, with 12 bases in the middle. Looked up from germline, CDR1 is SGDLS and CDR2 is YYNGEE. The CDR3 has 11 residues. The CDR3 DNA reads TGTGCCAGCAGCGAGGGGAATCTCGAGTTCTTC. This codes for CASSEGNLEFF.

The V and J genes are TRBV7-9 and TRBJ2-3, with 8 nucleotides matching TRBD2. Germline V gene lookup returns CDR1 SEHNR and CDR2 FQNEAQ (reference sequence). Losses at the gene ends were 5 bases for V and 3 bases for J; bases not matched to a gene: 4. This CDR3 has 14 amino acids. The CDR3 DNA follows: TGTGCCAGCAGCCTGGGACTAGTGACAGATACGCAGTATTTT. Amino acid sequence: CASSLGLVTDTQYF.

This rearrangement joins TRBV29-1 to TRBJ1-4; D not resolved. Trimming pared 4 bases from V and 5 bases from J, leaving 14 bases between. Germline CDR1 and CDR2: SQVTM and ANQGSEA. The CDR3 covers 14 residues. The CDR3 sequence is CSVAGVDLNEKLFF. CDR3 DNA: TGCAGCGTTGCCGGCGTCGACCTGAATGAAAAACTGTTTTTT.

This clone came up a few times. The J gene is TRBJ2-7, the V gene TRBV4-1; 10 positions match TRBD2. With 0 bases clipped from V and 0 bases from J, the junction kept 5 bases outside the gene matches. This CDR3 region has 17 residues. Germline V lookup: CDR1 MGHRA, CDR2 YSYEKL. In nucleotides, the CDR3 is TGCGCCAGCAGCCAAGATTTGTCTAGCGGGAGCTCCTACGAGCAGTACTTC. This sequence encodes CASSQDLSSGSSYEQYF.

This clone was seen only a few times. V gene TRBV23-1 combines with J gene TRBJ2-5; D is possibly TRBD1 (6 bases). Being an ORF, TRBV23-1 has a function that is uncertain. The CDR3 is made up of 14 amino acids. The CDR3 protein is CVTTSRDNQETQYF. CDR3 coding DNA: TGCGTTACAACCAGCAGGGACAACCAAGAGACCCAGTACTTC.

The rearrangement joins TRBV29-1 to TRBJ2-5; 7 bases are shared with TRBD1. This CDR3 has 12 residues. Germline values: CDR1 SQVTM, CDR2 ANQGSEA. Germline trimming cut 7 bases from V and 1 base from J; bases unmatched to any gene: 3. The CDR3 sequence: CSAWDSQETQYF. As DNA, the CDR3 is TGCAGCGCTTGGGACAGCCAAGAGACCCAGTACTTC.

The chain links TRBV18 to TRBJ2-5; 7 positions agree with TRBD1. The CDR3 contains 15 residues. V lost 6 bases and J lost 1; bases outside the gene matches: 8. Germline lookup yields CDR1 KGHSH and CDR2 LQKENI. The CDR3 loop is CASSSAGTAQETQYF. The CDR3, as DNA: TGTGCCAGCTCTTCCGCCGGGACAGCCCAAGAGACCCAGTACTTC.